Given below is one T cell receptor beta chain in context. This entry comes from a study of cytomegalovirus exposure and HLA in healthy donors. V was clipped by 5 bases and J by 8 bases, with 10 bases between them. CDR1 is GTSNPN and CDR2 is SVGIG in the germline V gene (reference sequence). The CDR3 has 11 amino acids. Primers for the PCR totalled 60 Vbeta and 13 Jbeta. The protocol was immunoSEQ multiplex PCR, while the TCRdb copy is restricted to in-frame clones and leaves out a portion. The sample holds about 250,000 clones, around nine tenths seen once. Sequenced: PBMCs. The receptor was derived from a girl aged 2 to 9 in good health and CMV-seronegative. The J gene is TRBJ2-1, the V gene TRBV30, with D perhaps matching TRBD1 (5 bases). The CDR3 loop is CAWFQGYEQFF. CDR3 in DNA: TGTGCCTGGTTCCAGGGTTATGAGCAGTTCTTC.